This TCR beta chain came from a study of somatic mutations in cytotoxic T cells in rheumatoid arthritis. TCRdb keeps only in-frame clones here, not all; method: immunoSEQ multiplex PCR. Of 15,000 to 20,000 clones listed, roughly 86% are singletons. As to this clone: The antigen remains undetermined.

V was shortened by 0 bases and J by 2 bases, with 13 bases between the two germline ends. CDR3 length: 17 residues. Germline assignment: CDR1 LGHNT and CDR2 FRNRAP. General observations from the study: Between rheumatoid arthritis patients and age-matched healthy controls, CD8+ T-cell clonality showed no significant difference. Over 20% of CD8+ cells belonged to the largest CD8+ clone in about an eighth of the roughly 65 patients.

The chain carries TRBV12-5 and TRBJ2-2, with D perhaps TRBD2 (6 bases). This TCR derives from a woman aged 45-65 years with rheumatoid arthritis. The sequencing sample was made of CD8+ T cells sorted from blood. This chain's CDR3 is CASGLVPPGLNTGELFF. CDR3 DNA sequence: TGTGCTAGTGGTTTGGTACCCCCGGGACTCAACACCGGGGAGCTGTTTTTT.